One sample yielded the 30 T cell receptor beta chains listed below, sequenced in a study of T cells expressing NK-cell markers. TCRdb reprocessed the 5' RACE reads; each CDR3 protein has one entry and no DNA is given. Here the sample table reports fewer than 200,000 distinct CDR3 sequences. Sequences were obtained from blood T cells: a sorted CD56 or NKG2C T cell subset, CD4+ or CD8+ T cells, or bulk PBMC T cells (not recorded which). These receptor sequences come from a woman between 18 and 69 years old in good health.

The V gene is TRBV24-1, the J gene TRBJ2-4; TCRdb returns TRBD1, unconfirmable since there is no DNA. This CDR3 comprises 18 residues. Germline CDR1 reads KGHDR; CDR2 reads SFDVKD. CDR3 in amino acids: CATSDPRNTGVQRNIQYF.

The J gene is TRBJ2-3, the V gene TRBV11-2; the TRBD2 assignment by TCRdb is unverifiable without DNA. CDR3 size: 17 residues. Per germline, CDR1 SGHAT and CDR2 FQNNGV. This CDR3 reads CASSLDRLAGGVDTQYF.

This chain joins TRBV11-2 and TRBJ1-2; TCRdb calls TRBD1, which cannot be checked without DNA. The CDR3 is made up of 13 amino acids. Germline-derived CDR1 and CDR2 are SGHAT and FQNNGV. The chain's CDR3 is CASHLEGVYGYTF.

The chain is built from TRBV9 and TRBJ2-1; the TCRdb D gene call, TRBD2, has no DNA to confirm it. Germline CDR1 is SGDLS and CDR2 is YYNGEE. CDR3 length: 17 residues. Here the CDR3 reads CASSAYSSGSPRNEQFF.

The chain combines TRBV7-3 with TRBJ2-1; TCRdb designates TRBD1, a call that cannot be tested without DNA. Germline V lookup: CDR1 SGHTA, CDR2 FQGTGA. The CDR3 totals 16 residues. CDR3 in amino acids: CASSLVGGRFYNEQFF.

This chain links TRBV11-2 with TRBJ2-2; the D gene TCRdb calls, TRBD2, cannot be checked with no DNA. From germline, CDR1 is SGHAT and CDR2 FQNNGV. The length of the CDR3 is 15 residues. The CDR3 reads CASSLTSGVSGELFF.

The V and J genes are TRBV28 and TRBJ1-2; checking the TCRdb D call of TRBD1 is not possible without DNA. Germline CDR1 is MDHEN and CDR2 is SYDVKM. The CDR3 loop spans 15 amino acids. The CDR3 sequence: CASSIKQGVVNGYTF.

The chain carries TRBV3-1 and TRBJ1-1; TCRdb indicates TRBD1, and absent DNA this call remains unverified. The CDR3 is made up of 13 amino acids. The germline CDR1 and CDR2 sequences are LGHDT and YNNKEL (reference sequence). CDR3 residues: CASSQDTGGEAFF.

The chain joins TRBV3-1 to TRBJ2-1; lacking DNA, the TRBD2 call made by TCRdb goes unchecked. CDR1 is LGHDT and CDR2 is YNNKEL in the germline V gene (reference sequence). The CDR3 spans 17 residues. CDR3 loop: CASSQDLIQRGYNEQFF.

The V and J genes are TRBV25-1 and TRBJ1-1; TCRdb lists TRBD1, though no DNA is available to test this call. The germline gives CDR1 MGHDK, CDR2 SYGVNS. This CDR3 region has 14 residues. The CDR3 sequence: CASSEKDRGTEAFF.

The chain combines TRBV6-5 with TRBJ2-5; absent DNA, TCRdb's TRBD2 call cannot be checked. This CDR3 region has 19 residues. Germline-derived CDR1 and CDR2 are MNHEY and SVGAGI. The CDR3 sequence: CASSYLGLAGGPGQETQYF.

J is TRBJ2-1 and V is TRBV14; TCRdb outputs TRBD2, but without DNA this stays unchecked. CDR3 length: 17 residues. CDR1 and CDR2 (germline): SGHDN, FVKESK. The CDR3 loop reads CASSHAERGGHRDEQFF. The full variable domain, its missing parts supplied by reference TRBV14 and TRBJ2-1, is EAGVTQFPSHSVIEKGQTVTLRCDPISGHDNLYWYRRVMGKEIKFLLHFVKESKQDESGMPNNRFLAERTGGTYSTLKVQPAELEDSGVYFCASSHAERGGHRDEQFFGPGTRLTVL.

This rearrangement joins TRBV9 to TRBJ1-4. CDR1 and CDR2 from the germline V gene are SGDLS and YYNGEE. The CDR3 extends over 16 amino acids. The CDR3: CASSVATTYRGGKLFF.

The gene calls are TRBV7-9 and TRBJ2-5; TCRdb reports TRBD1, a call that lacks DNA to check it against. The CDR3 contains 15 residues. Germline V lookup: CDR1 SEHNR, CDR2 FQNEAQ (reference sequence). The CDR3 spells CASSSMGQEQETQYF.

V and J are TRBV3-1 and TRBJ2-7; TCRdb's D gene call, TRBD2, goes unchecked for lack of DNA. The CDR3 spans 14 residues. CDR1 is LGHDT, CDR2 YNNKEL, per germline (reference sequence). The CDR3 sequence is CASSALAGGLEQYF.

The chain employs TRBV4-2 and TRBJ2-3; the D call of TRBD2 rests on TCRdb alone, since no DNA is present to check it. The CDR3 spans 17 residues. From germline, CDR1 is LGHNA and CDR2 YNFKEQ. Here the CDR3 reads CASSRGLAGGGTDTQYF.

The chain has TRBV12-3 or TRBV12-4 and TRBJ1-1. The CDR3 extends over 14 amino acids. The CDR3 spells CASRRTGRDTEAFF.

V usage is TRBV14 and J usage is TRBJ1-4. The CDR3 totals 13 residues. The V gene's germline CDR1 is SGHDN and CDR2 FVKESK. The CDR3 spells CASSRGGPEKLFF.

V gene TRBV5-1 combines with J gene TRBJ1-4; TCRdb outputs TRBD1, but without DNA this stays unchecked. The CDR3 loop spans 16 amino acids. Germline V CDR1 and CDR2: SGHRS, YFSETQ. The CDR3 is CASSSNTGGVGEKLFF.

The chain combines TRBV20-1 with TRBJ2-1; TCRdb indicates TRBD2, and absent DNA this call remains unverified. From germline, CDR1 is DFQATT and CDR2 SNEGSKA (reference sequence). There are 15 residues in the CDR3. The CDR3: CSATRGSGTYNEQFF.

This chain connects TRBV12-3 or TRBV12-4 to TRBJ1-3; the TCRdb call, TRBD1, lacks DNA for checking. The length of the CDR3 is 15 residues. The CDR3 loop is CASSHPGGEGNTIYF.

The J gene is TRBJ2-1, the V gene TRBV20-1; TCRdb designates TRBD2, a call that cannot be tested without DNA. Looked up from germline, CDR1 is DFQATT and CDR2 is SNEGSKA (reference sequence). This CDR3 spans 14 amino acids. CDR3 amino acids: CSAPFRDSNNEQFF.

The CDR3 reads CASSLHGAPTETQYF. The rearrangement joins TRBV7-9 to TRBJ2-5; TCRdb reports TRBD1, a call that lacks DNA to check it against. The CDR3 consists of 15 residues. CDR1 and CDR2 from the germline V gene are SEHNR and FQNEAQ (reference sequence).

This chain connects TRBV20-1 to TRBJ1-1. Germline assignment: CDR1 DFQATT and CDR2 SNEGSKA (reference sequence). The CDR3 runs 13 residues. The CDR3 protein is CSASSPRNTEAFF.

In terms of frequency, this clonotype is medium-sized. The chain employs TRBV5-1 and TRBJ1-1; TCRdb's D call, TRBD1, is unchecked because there is no DNA. The CDR3 consists of 14 residues. The germline gives CDR1 SGHRS, CDR2 YFSETQ. Here the CDR3 reads CASSLLGTGYEAFF.

V gene TRBV7-7 combines with J gene TRBJ2-3; TCRdb indicates TRBD1, and absent DNA this call remains unverified. The CDR3 runs to 15 residues. Germline V gene sequence: CDR1 SSHAT, CDR2 FNYEAQ (reference sequence). This CDR3 is CASSPGGGRTDTQYF.

The V call is TRBV5-1, the J call TRBJ2-1; absent DNA, TCRdb's TRBD2 call cannot be checked. CDR3 length: 16 amino acids. Per the germline V gene, CDR1 is SGHRS and CDR2 is YFSETQ. The CDR3 sequence is CASSLASTSGINEQFF.

The CDR3 here is CASSPDRSFSGNTIYF. The gene calls are TRBV18 and TRBJ1-3; TCRdb proposes TRBD1, but this gene call is untestable without DNA. CDR1 KGHSH and CDR2 LQKENI come from the germline V gene. The CDR3 spans 16 residues.

CDR3 in amino acids: CASSFATGDAEQYF. The V call is TRBV5-1, the J call TRBJ2-7; no DNA is available, so the TRBD1 call from TCRdb remains unchecked. CDR1 is SGHRS and CDR2 is YFSETQ in the germline V gene. The CDR3 runs 14 residues.

This rearrangement joins TRBV18 to TRBJ1-4; no DNA is available, so the TRBD1 call from TCRdb remains unchecked. This CDR3 is 15 amino acids long. Germline loops: CDR1 KGHSH, CDR2 LQKENI. Here the CDR3 reads CASSPPASPGEKLFF.